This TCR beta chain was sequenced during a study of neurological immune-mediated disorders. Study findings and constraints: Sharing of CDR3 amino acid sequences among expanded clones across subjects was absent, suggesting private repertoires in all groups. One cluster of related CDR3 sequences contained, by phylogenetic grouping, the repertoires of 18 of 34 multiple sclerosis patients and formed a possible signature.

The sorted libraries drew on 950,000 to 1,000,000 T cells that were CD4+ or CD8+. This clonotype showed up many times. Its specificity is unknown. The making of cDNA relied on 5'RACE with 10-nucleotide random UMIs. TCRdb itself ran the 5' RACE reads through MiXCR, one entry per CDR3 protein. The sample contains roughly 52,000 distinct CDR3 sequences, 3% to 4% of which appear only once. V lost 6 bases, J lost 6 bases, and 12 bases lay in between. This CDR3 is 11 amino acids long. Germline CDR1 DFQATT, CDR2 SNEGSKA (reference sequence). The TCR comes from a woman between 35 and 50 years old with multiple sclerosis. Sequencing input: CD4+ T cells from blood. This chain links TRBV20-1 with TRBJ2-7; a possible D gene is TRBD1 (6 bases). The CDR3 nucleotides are TGCAGTGCAGGGGGAAGAAGCGAGCAGTACTTC. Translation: CSAGGRSEQYF.